The source of this T cell receptor (beta chain) is a study of identifying expanded T cells in peripheral blood. Produced via immunoSEQ multiplex PCR; TCRdb's table is partial and in-frame only. The table has roughly 100,000 clones, more than 70% seen once; the top ten hold roughly 3.9%. This clone was recorded a few times. With V trimmed by 8 bases and J by 6 bases, 4 bases remained unmatched. Germline V CDR1 and CDR2: SGHTA, FQGTGA. The CDR3 is 13 residues long. What was sequenced was blood. V and J are TRBV7-3 and TRBJ2-1; TRBD2 matches 10 bases. This TCR was sampled from a person aged 18 to 75 in good health. CDR3 nucleotides: TGTGCCAGCTCCAGCGGGGGGGCCAATGAGCAGTTCTTC. Its protein is CASSSGGANEQFF.